These 21 T cell receptor beta chains were sequenced from one sample in a study of T cells in Graves' hyperthyroidism and ophthalmopathy (dated by TCRdb to the late 2010s). Library preparation employed multiplex PCR. Data came from an Illumina HiSeq 2000. The TCR beta CDR3 regions were amplified from the RNA transcripts. For the first round of RT-PCR on the TCR CDR3, the HTBI primer set was used together with the Qiagen OneStep RT-PCR kit. In-frame beta chains were kept once TCRdb had trimmed the public reads at Q25 with fastp and called clones with MiXCR. Each CDR3 protein appears once, grouped with its most common genes and DNA. The sample includes hundreds of thousands of distinct CDR3 sequences, with approximately 15% observed a single time. The ten biggest clones cover roughly 10% of the sample. Sample: blood. The receptors originated from a woman aged 18-30 years with Graves' hyperthyroidism.

This clonotype was seen repeatedly, ten times or more. This chain uses TRBV12-3 or TRBV12-4 with TRBJ2-7; possibly TRBD2 for D (7 bases). This CDR3 has 13 amino acids. V dropped 4 bases and J dropped 6 bases, with 13 bases sitting between them. The CDR3 is CASSWGGLGEQYF. The CDR3 DNA follows: TGTGCCAGCAGTTGGGGGGGCCTAGGCGAGCAGTACTTC.

The chain employs TRBV6-5 and TRBJ1-3, with D possibly matching TRBD1 (6 bases). CDR3 length: 14 residues. V shed 4 bases and J shed 0 bases, with 7 bases lying between them. CDR1 is MNHEY, CDR2 SVGAGI, per germline. The CDR3 DNA follows: TGTGCCAGCAGTTGGACAGACTCTGGAAACACCATATATTTT. It codes for CASSWTDSGNTIYF.

The V gene is TRBV7-9, the J gene TRBJ1-6; D gene uncertain. V was pared by 1 base and J by 2 bases, with 3 bases between. Germline V gene sequence: CDR1 SEHNR, CDR2 FQNEAQ (reference sequence). This CDR3 region has 14 residues. The chain's CDR3 is CASSLDPYNSPLHF. CDR3 nucleotides: TGTGCCAGCAGCTTAGACCCCTATAATTCACCCCTCCACTTT.

This clonotype was picked up many times. This chain uses TRBV7-2 with TRBJ1-6; D is perhaps TRBD1 (6 bases). CDR1 and CDR2 from the germline V gene are SGHTA and FQGNSA. The CDR3 loop spans 14 amino acids. The V gene lost 6 bases and the J gene lost 10 bases, with 16 bases spanning the gap. Here the CDR3 reads CASSLGAGSSPLHF. CDR3 coding DNA: TGTGCCAGCAGTTTGGGGGCAGGTTCCTCACCCCTCCACTTT. Based on the CDR3 plus reference TRBV7-2 and TRBJ1-6, the full variable domain is GAGVSQSPSNKVTEKGKDVELRCDPISGHTALYWYRQSLGQGLEFLIYFQGNSAPDKSGLPSDRFSAERTGGSVSTLTIQRTQQEDSAVYLCASSLGAGSSPLHFGNGTRLTVT.

This clonotype was seen ten or more times. The rearrangement links TRBV7-9 to TRBJ2-1; D is unclear. Deletions cut 2 bases from V and 8 bases from J, with 7 bases between. The CDR3 sequence is 12 residues long. CDR1 is SEHNR and CDR2 is FQNEAQ in the germline V gene (reference sequence). As DNA, the CDR3 is TGTGCCAGCAGCTTATCTTACCATGAGCAGTTCTTC. Translated, it gives CASSLSYHEQFF.

In nucleotides, the CDR3 is TGTGCCTGCATTGAAGCTAACTATGGCTACACCTTC. It specifies CACIEANYGYTF. The chain has TRBV30 and TRBJ1-2; D call uncertain. Deletions cut 6 bases from V and 0 bases from J, with 8 bases between. Germline V gives CDR1 GTSNPN, CDR2 SVGIG (reference sequence). CDR3 size: 12 residues.

V usage is TRBV5-5 and J usage is TRBJ1-1, with TRBD1 matching over 9 bases. Germline CDR1 is SGHKS and CDR2 is YYEKEE (reference sequence). V dropped 3 bases and J dropped 0; count of bases not matched to a gene: 6. This CDR3 spans 16 amino acids. CDR3: CASSSGTGHMNTEAFF. The CDR3 DNA follows: TGTGCCAGCAGCTCCGGGACAGGGCATATGAACACTGAAGCTTTCTTT.

V is TRBV19 and J is TRBJ1-2; D not resolved. Germline lookup yields CDR1 LNHDA and CDR2 SQIVND (reference sequence). This CDR3 contains 13 residues. Trimming removed 4 bases from V and 6 bases from J, with 12 bases in between. CDR3 in amino acids: CASSNFERDGYTF. The DNA for the CDR3 is TGTGCCAGTAGTAATTTCGAGCGCGATGGCTACACCTTC.

Ten or more counts support this clonotype. V gene TRBV24-1 combines with J gene TRBJ2-2; 13 bases align to TRBD2. Trimming cost V 2 bases and J 3 bases; bases outside gene matches: 8. CDR3 size: 19 residues. CDR1 and CDR2 from the germline V gene are KGHDR and SFDVKD. The CDR3 nucleotides read TGTGCCACCAGTGATTGGGGACTAGCGGGAAATGAGGACACCGGGGAGCTGTTTTTT. Amino acid sequence: CATSDWGLAGNEDTGELFF.

This clonotype was observed a handful of times. The junction and the germline gene differ at one end; a read error may be behind it. The chain joins TRBV19 to TRBJ2-2, with D uncertain. The V gene's germline CDR1 is LNHDA and CDR2 SQIVND (reference sequence). CDR3 length equals 14 residues. The CDR3 reads CASNIVGLTGELFF. The CDR3 DNA reads TGTGCCAGTAATATAGTAGGGCTCACCGGGGAGCTGTTTTTT.

This clonotype was recorded a few times. The CDR3 DNA is TGTGCCAGCAGCCCGGGACGGATTTTAAACATTCAGTACTTC. Translating it yields CASSPGRILNIQYF. The chain combines TRBV13 with TRBJ2-4; the D call may be TRBD1 or TRBD2 (5 bases each). V was clipped by 5 bases and J by 6 bases, with 14 bases between them. There are 14 residues in the CDR3. Germline assignment: CDR1 PRHDT and CDR2 FYEKMQ (reference sequence).

By sample fraction, this clonotype is medium-sized. The V gene is TRBV27, the J gene TRBJ1-2; 7 nucleotides match TRBD1. Looked up from germline, CDR1 is MNHEY and CDR2 is SMNVEV (reference sequence). Trimming cost V 6 bases and J 4 bases; bases outside gene matches: 14. The CDR3 is made up of 16 amino acids. The CDR3 DNA sequence: TGTGCCAGCAGCTCAATGAGGGACAGCTTAGCCTATGGCTACACCTTC. This translates into CASSSMRDSLAYGYTF.

V usage is TRBV6-5 and J usage is TRBJ2-7, with D hard to call. The CDR3 has 12 residues. CDR1 and CDR2 from the germline V gene are MNHEY and SVGAGI. V lost 0 bases and J 5 bases, leaving 5 bases between the germline ends. The CDR3 region is CASSYSQNEQYF. DNA for the CDR3: TGTGCCAGCAGTTACTCGCAAAACGAGCAGTACTTC.

This clonotype was seen ten or more times. The chain is built from TRBV7-9 and TRBJ2-1, with unresolved D. CDR3 length equals 13 residues. Germline lookup yields CDR1 SEHNR and CDR2 FQNEAQ (reference sequence). V dropped 3 bases and J dropped 8 bases, with 11 bases sitting between them. The CDR3 sequence is CASSFVPRDEQFF. The CDR3 bases are TGTGCCAGCAGCTTCGTCCCCCGCGATGAGCAGTTCTTC.

This clonotype was picked up a small number of times. The chain has TRBV20-1 and TRBJ2-6; TRBD2 aligns across 9 bases. The CDR3 is made up of 16 amino acids. Germline-derived CDR1 and CDR2 are DFQATT and SNEGSKA (reference sequence). V shed 3 bases and J 15 bases; nucleotides not matched to a gene: 18. Written as DNA, the CDR3 is TGCAGTGCTAGGTCCCGGCTAGCGGGAAGGGAGGGTACCCTGACTTTC. This gives the protein CSARSRLAGREGTLTF.

This clonotype was detected ten times or more. The chain carries TRBV30 and TRBJ1-4, with a possible D match to TRBD1 (5 bases). The length of the CDR3 is 13 residues. Germline CDR1 is GTSNPN and CDR2 is SVGIG (reference sequence). Trimming took off 4 bases at V and 7 bases at J, with 13 bases between the two ends. CDR3 amino acids: CAWIRGAGEKLFF. Written as DNA, the CDR3 is TGTGCCTGGATTAGAGGGGCGGGTGAAAAACTGTTTTTT.

This clonotype was seen a handful of times. This rearrangement joins TRBV2 to TRBJ1-5; D is unresolved. Germline-derived CDR1 and CDR2 are SNHLY and FYNNEI. The V end was cut by 2 bases, the J end by 5 bases, with 16 bases between. This CDR3 is 16 amino acids long. CDR3 in amino acids: CASSEFTSRYDQPQHF. Here the CDR3 DNA reads TGTGCCAGCAGTGAATTTACCTCCCGATACGATCAGCCCCAGCATTTT.

The table lists this clonotype with a few counts. The chain couples TRBV2 to TRBJ2-7, with 7 bases aligning to TRBD2. Germline CDR1 reads SNHLY; CDR2 reads FYNNEI. With V trimmed by 7 bases and J by 0 bases, 3 bases remained unmatched. The CDR3 is 13 residues long. The chain's CDR3 is CASKSGISYEQYF. DNA for the CDR3: TGTGCCAGCAAGAGCGGGATCTCCTACGAGCAGTACTTC.

The sample holds a few counts of this clonotype. This chain joins TRBV9 and TRBJ1-5; D not certain. The CDR3 extends over 15 amino acids. V lost 0 bases to trimming and J lost 3 bases, with 10 bases between them. Germline CDR1 SGDLS, CDR2 YYNGEE. DNA of the CDR3: TGTGCCAGCAGCGTAGATGGCAGCGCCAATCAGCCCCAGCATTTT. The encoded protein is CASSVDGSANQPQHF.

The chain uses TRBV20-1 and TRBJ1-1; 8 bases align to TRBD1. Germline V gene lookup returns CDR1 DFQATT and CDR2 SNEGSKA (reference sequence). This CDR3 spans 10 amino acids. Trimming took 7 bases from V and 10 from J; bases not matched to a gene: 5. In DNA form, the CDR3 reads TGCAGTGTTGACAGGGGTGTAGCTTTCTTT. Amino acids: CSVDRGVAFF.

The CDR3 bases are TGTGCCAGCAGTTTAGTGGCTGCCACCGAGCAGTACTTC. It specifies CASSLVAATEQYF. V and J are TRBV28 and TRBJ2-7, with D hard to call. Trimming pared 2 bases from V and 6 bases from J, leaving 11 bases between. The germline CDR1 and CDR2 sequences are MDHEN and SYDVKM. The CDR3 has 13 amino acids. The full variable domain, completed using reference TRBV28 and TRBJ2-7, is DVKVTQSSRYLVKRTGEKVFLECVQDMDHENMFWYRQDPGLGLRLIYFSYDVKMKEKGDIPEGYSVSREKKERFSLILESASTNQTSMYLCASSLVAATEQYFGPGTRLTVT.